This is a list of T cell receptor beta chains from one sample in a study of PD-L1 blockade in urothelial cancer. Measured with immunoSEQ multiplex PCR; TCRdb has only the in-frame clones, and not every one. The sample lists 35,000 to 55,000 clones, more than 75% occurring once. The sample in question was PBMCs, obtained around atezolizumab (anti-PD-L1) treatment. Receptors originate from a man between 70 and 80 years old with urothelial cancer. Both conserved end residues are part of each CDR3. Fields, in order: clone size, J gene, V gene, D gene, CDR3 DNA, CDR3 protein. D genes are given only for firm matches. Not all rows give a size; the values are once, few, many and, for expanded clones, a class.

size: .; J: TRBJ2-1; V: TRBV4-1; D: .; DNA: TGCGCCAGCAGCCAAGATCTGGGGAGACAGTTCTTC; CDR3: CASSQDLGRQFF
size: .; J: TRBJ2-1; V: TRBV6-4; D: TRBD2; DNA: TGTGCCAGCAGTGATTGGGCGGGAGCTTCCTACAATGAGCAGTTCTTC; CDR3: CASSDWAGASYNEQFF
size: .; J: TRBJ2-1; V: TRBV21-1; D: .; DNA: TGTGCCAGCACCCAACGAAAAGGCGGGAGGTCCCATATTAGCTCCTACAATGAGCAGTTCTTC; CDR3: CASTQRKGGRSHISSYNEQFF
size: .; J: TRBJ1-1; V: TRBV4-2; D: .; DNA: TGTGCCAGCAGCCAAACCGCGGCGCGAAGAGGGTTGAACACTGAAGCTTTCTTT; CDR3: CASSQTAARRGLNTEAFF
size: .; J: TRBJ2-1; V: TRBV7-9; D: .; DNA: TGTGCCAGCAGCGTACTAGGGGGAGGGATAAATAAACTTTACAATGAGCAGTTCTTC; CDR3: CASSVLGGGINKLYNEQFF
size: .; J: TRBJ2-7; V: TRBV5-1; D: TRBD2; DNA: TGCGCCAGCAGCTCAGGACTAGCGGGAGGCAACGAGCAGTACTTC; CDR3: CASSSGLAGGNEQYF
size: .; J: TRBJ1-3; V: TRBV2; D: TRBD1; DNA: TGTGCCAGCAGTGTGACCTACGGGACAGGGGGAAACACCATATATTTT; CDR3: CASSVTYGTGGNTIYF
size: .; J: TRBJ2-7; V: TRBV4-1; D: TRBD2; DNA: TGCGCCAGCAGCCAAGAGGCTAGCGGGAGGAGCGAGCAGTACTTC; CDR3: CASSQEASGRSEQYF
size: .; J: TRBJ1-1; V: TRBV5-6; D: .; DNA: TGTGCCAGCAGCTTGGACTTGAACACTGAAGCTTTCTTT; CDR3: CASSLDLNTEAFF
size: .; J: TRBJ2-3; V: TRBV30; D: TRBD2; DNA: TGTGCCTGGAATGGTCCGCGGGAGACCCTCACAGATACGCAGTATTTT; CDR3: CAWNGPRETLTDTQYF
size: .; J: TRBJ2-7; V: TRBV5-1; D: TRBD1; DNA: TGCGCCAGCAGCTCCTCCGGGGACAGGGGCTACGAGCAGTACTTC; CDR3: CASSSSGDRGYEQYF
size: .; J: TRBJ1-1; V: TRBV4-1; D: .; DNA: TGCGCCAGCAGCCAAGACCGGACATACAACACTGAAGCTTTCTTT; CDR3: CASSQDRTYNTEAFF
size: .; J: TRBJ2-4; V: TRBV6-5; D: .; DNA: TGTGCCAGCAGTTACTCCGAGCTAGCCAAAAACATTCAGTACTTC; CDR3: CASSYSELAKNIQYF
size: .; J: TRBJ1-3; V: TRBV5-1; D: TRBD1; DNA: TGCGCCAGCAGCCGGACAGGGGAGAAGAGGGCCTCTGGAAACACCATATATTTT; CDR3: CASSRTGEKRASGNTIYF
size: once; J: TRBJ1-1; V: TRBV18; D: .; DNA: TGTGCCAGCTCACCAAGCCGGGAGGGATCGGCTTTCTTT; CDR3: CASSPSREGSAFF
size: .; J: TRBJ1-2; V: TRBV6-5; D: .; DNA: TGTGCCAGCAGTCGGGAAGGAGGGGGCTACACCTTC; CDR3: CASSREGGGYTF
size: .; J: TRBJ2-7; V: TRBV10-3; D: .; DNA: TGTGCCATCAGTGAGTCAGAGGGAATCGACTACGAGCAGTACTTC; CDR3: CAISESEGIDYEQYF
size: once; J: TRBJ2-1; V: TRBV29-1; D: .; DNA: TGCAGCGTTGGGGGCAGCCCCGATAGTGAGCAGTTCTTC; CDR3: CSVGGSPDSEQFF
size: .; J: TRBJ1-1; V: TRBV7-8; D: .; DNA: TGTGCCAGCAGCTTAGCAGGGGTCACTGAAGCTTTCTTT; CDR3: CASSLAGVTEAFF
size: once; J: TRBJ2-6; V: TRBV5-5; D: .; DNA: TGTGCCAGCAGCTTGGCCGGGTTACAGGGTATCCCTGGGGCCAACGTCCTGACTTTC; CDR3: CASSLAGLQGIPGANVLTF
size: .; J: TRBJ2-1; V: TRBV28; D: .; DNA: TGTGCCAGCACCTCGGACAATGAGCAGTTCTTC; CDR3: CASTSDNEQFF
size: .; J: TRBJ2-5; V: TRBV10-2; D: TRBD1; DNA: TGCGCCAGCAGATGGGACAGCCTAAGTTGGGAGACCCAGTACTTC; CDR3: CASRWDSLSWETQYF
size: .; J: TRBJ2-3; V: TRBV29-1; D: .; DNA: TGCAGCGCTGAGGCCTCCTCGCCAGATACGCAGTATTTT; CDR3: CSAEASSPDTQYF